The 18 T cell receptor beta chains reported below all come from one sample, sequenced in a study of response to subunit inactivated influenza vaccine. One entry per CDR3 protein, called by TCRdb with MiXCR from the RT-PCR reads. The sample lists around 200,000 distinct CDR3 sequences, approximately 8.7% occurring once. Sequencing used non-naive T cells sorted from PBMCs, obtained on the day of vaccination. The receptors come from a man between 45 and 60 years old who received an inactivated influenza vaccine.

Many counts were recorded for this clonotype. The rearrangement uses TRBV12-3 or TRBV12-4 and TRBJ2-5, with TRBD2 as a possible D gene (5 bases). V was shortened by 4 bases and J by 2 bases, with 8 bases between the two germline ends. This CDR3 has 13 amino acids. Here the CDR3 reads CASSSGLQETQYF. The CDR3 region has the DNA TGTGCCAGCAGTTCGGGGTTGCAAGAGACCCAGTACTTC.

The chain recombines TRBV2 with TRBJ2-1; D remains unclear. CDR1 SNHLY and CDR2 FYNNEI come from the germline V gene. Trimming removed 5 bases from V and 6 bases from J, with 14 bases in between. The CDR3 is 14 residues long. For the CDR3, the DNA is TGTGCCAGCAGTAAACTAATCGTAACCAATGAGCAGTTCTTC. Residues: CASSKLIVTNEQFF. Based on the CDR3 plus reference TRBV2 and TRBJ2-1, the full variable domain is EPEVTQTPSHQVTQMGQEVILRCVPISNHLYFYWYRQILGQKVEFLVSFYNNEISEKSEIFDDQFSVERPDGSNFTLKIRSTKLEDSAMYFCASSKLIVTNEQFFGPGTRLTVL.

V and J are TRBV7-2 and TRBJ2-1; tentative D call: TRBD2 (5 bases). Looked up from germline, CDR1 is SGHTA and CDR2 is FQGNSA. The CDR3 loop spans 13 amino acids. V lost 6 bases and J lost 1, with 7 bases in between. CDR3 in DNA: TGTGCCAGCAGTCGGGGTTCCTACAATGAGCAGTTCTTC. Its protein product is CASSRGSYNEQFF.

This clonotype came up a few times. At one end, the junction sequence differs from germline, possibly due to a read error. V usage is TRBV7-7 and J usage is TRBJ2-3; 14 bases match TRBD2. This CDR3 spans 20 amino acids. Germline-derived CDR1 and CDR2 are SSHAT and FNYEAQ (reference sequence). The CDR3 protein is CASSRRPGLAGAPSTDTQYF. Here the CDR3 DNA reads TGTGCTAGCAGCCGACGTCCGGGACTAGCGGGGGCCCCGAGCACAGATACGCAGTATTTT.

This clonotype was counted ten times or more. V is TRBV28 and J is TRBJ2-4, with 10 nucleotides matching TRBD2. The CDR3 is 14 amino acids. Germline V gives CDR1 MDHEN, CDR2 SYDVKM. The J segment lost 8 bases and the V segment lost 4 bases, leaving 5 bases of the junction unmatched. The CDR3 is CASSSSGTSDIQYF. The CDR3, as DNA: TGTGCCAGCAGTTCCTCCGGGACTAGCGACATTCAGTACTTC.

The chain employs TRBV5-4 and TRBJ2-6; 8 bases are a match to TRBD1. There are 16 residues in the CDR3. The V and J ends lost 3 bases and 2 bases, in that order; junction bases with no gene match: 4. From germline, CDR1 is SGHNT and CDR2 YYREEE (reference sequence). CDR3 DNA sequence: TGTGCCAGCAGCTCGGACAGGGACCCTGGGGCCAACGTCCTGACTTTC. Translated: CASSSDRDPGANVLTF.

This clonotype occurred many times. This chain connects TRBV27 to TRBJ2-3; TRBD2 matches at 9 bases. The CDR3 has 16 residues. Losses at the gene ends were 4 bases for V and 5 bases for J; bases not matched to a gene: 10. The germline V gene encodes CDR1 MNHEY and CDR2 SMNVEV (reference sequence). In DNA, the CDR3 is TGTGCCAGCAGTTCCCCTTATCTAGCGGGAAGAGATACGCAGTATTTT. It codes for CASSSPYLAGRDTQYF.

By frequency in the sample, this clonotype is medium-sized. The chain uses TRBV6-2 or TRBV6-3 and TRBJ2-1; D ambiguous. V was cut by 6 bases and J by 5 bases, with 17 bases left in between. The CDR3 covers 15 residues. Germline loops: CDR1 MNHEY, CDR2 SVGEGT. The CDR3 coding sequence is TGTGCCAGCAGCCATCCCCGAGGACGGCACAATGAGCAGTTCTTC. This gives the protein CASSHPRGRHNEQFF.

In its sample, this clonotype was seen many times. The chain recombines TRBV7-9 with TRBJ2-4; D gene unclear. The V and J ends lost 5 bases and 0 bases respectively, with 17 bases between them. This CDR3 contains 17 residues. CDR1 and CDR2 (germline): SEHNR, FQNEAQ (reference sequence). The CDR3 is CASSRSRQAGAKNIQYF. Here the CDR3 DNA reads TGTGCCAGCAGCCGCTCGAGGCAGGCTGGAGCCAAAAACATTCAGTACTTC.

This rearrangement joins TRBV7-2 to TRBJ2-5; D possibly corresponds to TRBD2 (5 bases). CDR3 length: 15 amino acids. CDR1 is SGHTA and CDR2 is FQGNSA in the germline V gene. Trimming pared 2 bases from V and 5 bases from J, leaving 15 bases between. This CDR3 is CASSLLSGSWETQYF. CDR3 in DNA: TGTGCCAGCAGCTTACTAAGCGGATCTTGGGAGACCCAGTACTTC.

This clonotype was observed at least ten times. The genes are TRBV5-1 and TRBJ1-3; D is unclear. V gave up 2 bases and J gave up 4 bases, with 10 bases separating them. Germline lookup yields CDR1 SGHRS and CDR2 YFSETQ. The CDR3 extends over 14 amino acids. The CDR3 DNA reads TGCGCCAGCAGCTTCGGAGTCGGCGGAAACACCATATATTTT. Encoded protein: CASSFGVGGNTIYF.

This clonotype came up a few times. This rearrangement joins TRBV2 to TRBJ2-5; TRBD2 is a possible D gene (5 bases). V lost 10 bases and J lost 5, with 11 bases in between. This CDR3 contains 11 residues. CDR1 and CDR2 (germline): SNHLY, FYNNEI. CDR3 region: CATSLEETQYF. The CDR3 region has the DNA TGTGCCACTTCACTAGAGGAGACCCAGTACTTC.

V usage is TRBV12-3 or TRBV12-4 and J usage is TRBJ2-2; 7 bases line up with TRBD2. This CDR3 spans 14 amino acids. The trim removed 6 bases at V and 5 bases at J, leaving 6 bases unmatched. CDR3 DNA sequence: TGTGCCAGCAGCCCCCAGGGAGGGACCGGGGAGCTGTTTTTT. This codes for CASSPQGGTGELFF.

This clonotype was seen more than once but under ten times. The chain links TRBV11-2 to TRBJ1-2; perhaps TRBD1 as D (6 bases). Per the germline V gene, CDR1 is SGHAT and CDR2 is FQNNGV. The CDR3 loop spans 18 amino acids. V lost 1 base, J lost 1 base, and 19 bases lay in between. The CDR3: CASSLVIGSGQINYGYTF. The CDR3 DNA reads TGTGCCAGCAGCTTAGTGATCGGCAGCGGACAGATTAACTATGGCTACACCTTC.

The chain recombines TRBV11-3 with TRBJ2-1, with D uncertain. This CDR3 is 15 amino acids long. The germline CDR1 and CDR2 sequences are SGHNT and YENEEA. Deletions cut 0 bases from V and 7 bases from J, with 13 bases between. The CDR3, as DNA: TGTGCCAGCAGCTTAGATCCCCAAGACTTGAATGAGCAGTTCTTC. Protein sequence: CASSLDPQDLNEQFF.

V and J are TRBV15 and TRBJ2-2, with 8 bases fitting TRBD2. The ends lost 5 bases at V and 7 bases at J; junction bases unmatched: 15. The CDR3 is made up of 17 amino acids. Germline CDR1 and CDR2: LNHNV and YYDKDF (reference sequence). CDR3: CATSLGVGGGKGGELFF. DNA of the CDR3: TGTGCCACCAGCCTAGGAGTTGGCGGGGGGAAAGGCGGGGAGCTGTTTTTT.

This clonotype was counted many times. The chain is built from TRBV7-9 and TRBJ2-3; 10 positions match TRBD1. Germline lookup yields CDR1 SEHNR and CDR2 FQNEAQ (reference sequence). CDR3 length equals 16 residues. Trimming took 2 bases from V and 2 from J; bases not matched to a gene: 4. The chain's CDR3 is CASSLSTGGLTDTQYF. The CDR3, as DNA: TGTGCCAGCAGCTTATCGACAGGGGGCCTCACAGATACGCAGTATTTT.

This clonotype was counted a few times. The chain combines TRBV12-3 or TRBV12-4 with TRBJ2-4; 7 nucleotides match TRBD1. The CDR3 runs 16 residues. With 5 bases clipped from V and 6 bases from J, the junction kept 13 bases outside the gene matches. CDR3 protein: CASSIIGKGARNIQYF. CDR3 bases: TGTGCCAGCAGTATTATTGGGAAGGGGGCTAGAAACATTCAGTACTTC.